Listed here is a single T cell receptor beta chain. The data belong to a study of blood T cell repertoires in COVID-19. CDR3 length: 14 residues. V was shortened by 4 bases and J by 7 bases, with 13 bases between the two germline ends. Germline assignment: CDR1 MDHEN and CDR2 SYDVKM. Ages ranged from about 18 to 89 years, with residence in 24 US areas. In the authors' workflow: Reference gene primer amplification in the assay estimated nucleated cell counts. The assay was immunoSEQ multiplex PCR, and TCRdb's table has in-frame clones only and misses some. V, J and clone size are those of that table, while D and trimming were read from the DNA. Of about 430,000 clones in the sample, 88% were seen once.

The receptor's source is a woman aged 18-29 years who had been exposed to COVID-19. What was sequenced was PBMCs or T cells enriched from blood (not recorded which). The chain has TRBV28 and TRBJ2-2, with D unclear. CDR3: CASSYSSPSGELFF. The CDR3 DNA sequence: TGTGCCAGCAGTTATTCTAGTCCCAGCGGGGAGCTGTTTTTT. Using reference TRBV28 and TRBJ2-2 for the parts outside the CDR3, the full variable domain is DVKVTQSSRYLVKRTGEKVFLECVQDMDHENMFWYRQDPGLGLRLIYFSYDVKMKEKGDIPEGYSVSREKKERFSLILESASTNQTSMYLCASSYSSPSGELFFGEGSRLTVL.